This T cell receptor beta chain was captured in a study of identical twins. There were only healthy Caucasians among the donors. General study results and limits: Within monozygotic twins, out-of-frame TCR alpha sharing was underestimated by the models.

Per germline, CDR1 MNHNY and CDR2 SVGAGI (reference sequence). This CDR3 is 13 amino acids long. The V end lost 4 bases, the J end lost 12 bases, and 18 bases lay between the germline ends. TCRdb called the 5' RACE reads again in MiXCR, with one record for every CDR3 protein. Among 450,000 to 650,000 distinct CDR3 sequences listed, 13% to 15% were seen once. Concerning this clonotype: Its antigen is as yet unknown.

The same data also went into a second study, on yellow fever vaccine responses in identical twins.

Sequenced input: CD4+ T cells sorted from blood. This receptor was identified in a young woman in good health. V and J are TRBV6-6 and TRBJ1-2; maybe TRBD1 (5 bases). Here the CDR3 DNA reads TGTGCCAGCAGTTCCGGGACCCCCGGTAGGAACACCTTC. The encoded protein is CASSSGTPGRNTF.